A selection of T cell receptor beta chains follows, all from one sample in a study of siplizumab effects on memory and regulatory T cells. Profiled with immunoSEQ multiplex PCR; TCRdb holds only in-frame clones, not every one. This table has 56,000 or so clones, 95% to 98% appearing once. The source material was naive CD8+ T cells sorted from blood. These receptors all stem from a human donor in good health. The CDR3 runs from the conserved cysteine through the conserved F or W. The order of the fields is J gene, clone size, D gene, V gene, CDR3 DNA, CDR3 protein. The D gene is left open where the match is weak. Not every row has a clone size; where given, it reads once, few, many or a size class.

TRBJ2-7 | NA | NA | TRBV4-1 | TGCGCCAGCAGCCAAGATCTAGCGTACGAGCAGTACTTC | CASSQDLAYEQYF
TRBJ2-7 | NA | TRBD1 | TRBV29-1 | TGCAGCGTTGAAGAACAGGGGCCCGAGCAGTACTTC | CSVEEQGPEQYF
TRBJ2-2 | NA | TRBD2 | TRBV7-9 | TGTGCCAGCAGCTTACCACCTAGCGGGATCCACACCGGGGAGCTGTTTTTT | CASSLPPSGIHTGELFF
TRBJ2-1 | NA | TRBD1 | TRBV9 | TGTGCCAGCAGCGCAACAGGGGGCAAATCCTACAATGAGCAGTTCTTC | CASSATGGKSYNEQFF
TRBJ2-7 | NA | NA | TRBV25-1 | TGTGCCAGCAGTGGGTTCTACGAGCAGTACTTC | CASSGFYEQYF
TRBJ2-3 | NA | TRBD2 | TRBV6-5 | TGTGCCAGCAGTTACGGTCCAACGGGAGGGACAGATACGCAGTATTTT | CASSYGPTGGTDTQYF
TRBJ2-1 | NA | NA | TRBV27 | TGTGCCAGCAGCTCCCTCTCCTACAATGAGCAGTTCTTC | CASSSLSYNEQFF
TRBJ1-1 | NA | NA | TRBV12-5 | TGTGCTAGTGGTTTGGGGTTGAACACTGAAGCTTTCTTT | CASGLGLNTEAFF
TRBJ2-3 | NA | TRBD2 | TRBV29-1 | TGCAGCGTTGCGACTAGCGGGCGGATAGATACGCAGTATTTT | CSVATSGRIDTQYF
TRBJ2-2 | NA | NA | TRBV7-9 | TGTGCCAGCAGCTTATGGTTAGATAACACCGGGGAGCTGTTTTTT | CASSLWLDNTGELFF
TRBJ2-3 | NA | NA | TRBV4-1 | TGCGCCAGCAGCCAAGAGGACGGGGATACGCAGTATTTT | CASSQEDGDTQYF
TRBJ2-1 | NA | TRBD2 | TRBV19 | TGTGCCAGTAGTATAATGATTGGCGGGAGCTCCTACAATGAGCAGTTCTTC | CASSIMIGGSSYNEQFF
TRBJ2-5 | NA | NA | TRBV7-8 | TGTGCCAGCAGCTTATGGGGGACCGAGTACCAAGAGACCCAGTACTTC | CASSLWGTEYQETQYF
TRBJ2-7 | NA | NA | TRBV4-2 | TGTGCCAGCAGCCAAGAGAAACACCTCTCCTACGAGCAGTACTTC | CASSQEKHLSYEQYF
TRBJ2-2 | NA | NA | TRBV27 | TGTGCCAGCAGTTTATTCAGCGGAGCGAACACCGGGGAGCTGTTTTTT | CASSLFSGANTGELFF
TRBJ2-7 | NA | TRBD2 | TRBV27 | TGTGCCAGCAGTCCCCGGCGGGAGGGAAACGAGCAGTACTTC | CASSPRREGNEQYF
TRBJ2-7 | NA | TRBD2 | TRBV5-1 | TGCGCCAGCAGCCCGTTAGCGGGGGCCAACCCCTACGAGCAGTACTTC | CASSPLAGANPYEQYF
TRBJ2-7 | NA | TRBD2 | TRBV7-8 | TGTGCCAGCAGCTTAGACGGGGGGATGAGCTCCTACGAGCAGTACTTC | CASSLDGGMSSYEQYF
TRBJ2-1 | NA | NA | TRBV7-9 | TGTGCCAGCAGCTTAGGTGAGCAGTTCTTC | CASSLGEQFF
TRBJ2-7 | NA | NA | TRBV9 | TGTGCCAGCAGCGTACTACAGAGCTCCTACGAGCAGTACTTC | CASSVLQSSYEQYF
TRBJ2-5 | NA | TRBD2 | TRBV2 | TGTGCCAGCATTAGCGGGAGTTTCCAAGAGACCCAGTACTTC | CASISGSFQETQYF
TRBJ2-7 | NA | NA | TRBV30 | TGTGCCTGGAGTGTTCTGGGTCCAGGCCCTACGCCTGAGCAGTACTTC | CAWSVLGPGPTPEQYF
TRBJ2-5 | NA | TRBD2 | TRBV27 | TGTGCCAGCACCATACTAGCGGTGGGATTGGCCATCCAAGAGACCCAGTACTTC | CASTILAVGLAIQETQYF
TRBJ2-7 | NA | NA | TRBV27 | TGTGCCAGCAGTTTATCTGGACCGCCATCGACCTACGAGCAGTACTTC | CASSLSGPPSTYEQYF
TRBJ1-5 | once | NA | TRBV7-9 | TGTGCCAGCAGCTGGGGCGACCGAGCCCAGCATTTT | CASSWGDRAQHF
TRBJ2-1 | NA | NA | TRBV27 | TGTGCCAGCAGTCCTACTACAAGCACCTACAATGAGCAGTTCTTC | CASSPTTSTYNEQFF
TRBJ2-3 | NA | NA | TRBV2 | TGTGCCATCCCTTGGGTGGATACGCAGTATTTT | CAIPWVDTQYF
TRBJ2-1 | NA | NA | TRBV27 | TGTGCCAGCAGTTTATATCCCGGGAGCTCCTACAATGAGCAGTTCTTC | CASSLYPGSSYNEQFF
TRBJ2-7 | NA | NA | TRBV7-9 | TGTGCCAGCAGCACGGACACAAGCTACGAGCAGTACTTC | CASSTDTSYEQYF
TRBJ2-1 | once | TRBD1 | TRBV7-9 | TGTGCCAGCAGCTTAAAGACGCCAGGGGGCGGCGGTGAGCAGTTCTTC | CASSLKTPGGGGEQFF
TRBJ2-3 | NA | TRBD2 | TRBV6-4 | TGTGCCAGCAGTGACGCGACTAGCGGGGGGGCAGATACGCAGTATTTT | CASSDATSGGADTQYF